This T cell receptor (beta chain) was captured by sequencing in a study of blood T cells in healthy people across ages. Study background: With template switching, about one barcoded beta molecule was captured per two T cells. Study-wide results and caveats: Per million T cells, the diversity of TCR beta decreased roughly linearly as age advanced.

A J-beta primer mix and a sample-barcoded 5' primer were used in a second PCR of about 6 to 12 cycles. TCRdb recomputed calls from the 5' RACE reads with MiXCR, one row per CDR3 protein. The table shows 800,000 to 950,000 distinct CDR3 sequences, with 29% occurring only once. For every donor, a draw yielded around 10 milliliters of peripheral blood. This CDR3 comprises 14 residues. Trimming cost V 0 bases and J 3 bases, with 8 bases left between them. Germline assignment: CDR1 LGHDT and CDR2 YNNKEL (reference sequence). Details on this clonotype: No antigen is known for it.

This sample also belongs to another study, concerning T cells of mothers and their children.

The sample consisted of blood. V gene TRBV3-1 combines with J gene TRBJ1-2; perhaps TRBD1 as D (5 bases). The TCR comes from a woman between 35 and 50 years old in good health. The CDR3 here is CASSQESRDYGYTF. The DNA of the CDR3 is TGTGCCAGCAGCCAAGAATCCAGGGACTATGGCTACACCTTC.